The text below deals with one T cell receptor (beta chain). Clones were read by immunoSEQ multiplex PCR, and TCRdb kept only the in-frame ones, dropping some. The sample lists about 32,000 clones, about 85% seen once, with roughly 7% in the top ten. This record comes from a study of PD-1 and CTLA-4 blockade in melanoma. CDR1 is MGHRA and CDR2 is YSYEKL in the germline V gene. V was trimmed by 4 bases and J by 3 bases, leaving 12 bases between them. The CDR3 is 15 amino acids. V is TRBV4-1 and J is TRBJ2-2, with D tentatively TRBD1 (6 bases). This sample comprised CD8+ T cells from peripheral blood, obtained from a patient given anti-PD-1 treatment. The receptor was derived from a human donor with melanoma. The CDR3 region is CASSLTGSDTGELFF. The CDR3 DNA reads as TGCGCCAGCAGCCTTACAGGGAGCGACACCGGGGAGCTGTTTTTT.